This T cell receptor (beta chain) emerged from a study of blood T cell repertoires in COVID-19. Study-level background: The United States, Italy and Spain provided the acute and convalescent COVID-19 samples. T cells, B-cell-depleted T cells, or PBMCs provided the cDNA or gDNA that served as material.

Germline CDR1 and CDR2: SGHVS and FNYEAQ. Unmatched junction bases numbered 6, after V lost 6 bases and J lost 4 bases. There are 15 residues in the CDR3. Original handling: Amplifying reference gene primers gave estimates of nucleated cell counts. The protocol was immunoSEQ multiplex PCR, while the TCRdb copy is restricted to in-frame clones and leaves out a portion. The V and J calls and clone size are taken from that table; D and trimming were inferred from the DNA. The sample records more than 85,000 clones, approximately 81% being singletons. The chain is built from TRBV7-6 and TRBJ1-4; 9 bases fit TRBD1. The TCR comes from a man aged 55-75 years with acute or convalescent COVID-19. Sequencing was performed on peripheral blood. The CDR3 loop reads CASRRGTGSNEKLFF. CDR3 in DNA: TGTGCCAGCAGGCGAGGGACAGGGAGTAATGAAAAACTGTTTTTT.